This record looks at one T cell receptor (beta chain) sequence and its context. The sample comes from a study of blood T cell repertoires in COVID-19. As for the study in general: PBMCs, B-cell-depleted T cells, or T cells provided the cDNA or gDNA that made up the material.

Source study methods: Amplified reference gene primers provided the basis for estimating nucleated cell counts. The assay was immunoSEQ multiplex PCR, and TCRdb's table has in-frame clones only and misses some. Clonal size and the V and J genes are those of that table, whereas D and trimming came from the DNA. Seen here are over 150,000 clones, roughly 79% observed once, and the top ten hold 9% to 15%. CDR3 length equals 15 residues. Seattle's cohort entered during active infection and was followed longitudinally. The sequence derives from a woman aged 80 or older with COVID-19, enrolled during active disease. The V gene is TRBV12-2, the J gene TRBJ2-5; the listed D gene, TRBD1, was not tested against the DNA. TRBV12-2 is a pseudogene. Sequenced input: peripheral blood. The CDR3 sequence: CASRLTGDCQETQYF. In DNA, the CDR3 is TGTGCAAGTCGCCTAACAGGGGATTGTCAAGAGACCCAGTACTTC.